The source of this TCR beta chain is a study of blood T cell repertoires in COVID-19. Study as a whole: Sources were T cells, B-cell-depleted T cells, or PBMCs; the material itself was cDNA or gDNA.

As originally analysed: Using reference gene primer amplification, nucleated cell counts were estimated. Measured with immunoSEQ multiplex PCR; TCRdb has only the in-frame clones, and not every one. V, J and clone size are taken as reported in that table, and D and trimming were inferred from the DNA itself. The table shows 40,000 or so clones, with approximately 81% occurring only once. The V gene end was trimmed by 2 bases and the J gene end by 6 bases; junction bases not matched to a gene: 16. Germline V gene sequence: CDR1 SGHVS, CDR2 FNYEAQ. The CDR3 covers 19 residues. The clonotype originates from a human donor in a cohort sampled during active COVID-19. The chain carries TRBV7-6 and TRBJ2-1; the match to TRBD2 covers 10 bases. Input material: peripheral blood. The CDR3 nucleotides read TGTGCCAGCAGCTTACGGGGCCCCGAGGTGGCTAGCGGGGGCAATGAGCAGTTCTTC. Its translation is CASSLRGPEVASGGNEQFF.